The clone carrying this TCR beta chain was detected many times. The CDR3 length is 16 residues. With 4 bases clipped from V and 7 bases from J, the junction kept 12 bases outside the gene matches. The sample belongs to a study of CD8 T cells in ankylosing spondylitis. One entry per CDR3 protein results from TCRdb running MiXCR on the 5' RACE reads. The sample yields about 140,000 distinct CDR3 sequences, 6.5% to 8.5% seen once. The source of this sequence is a male donor with ankylosing spondylitis. This chain joins TRBV12-3 or TRBV12-4 and TRBJ2-1, with 8 bases lining up with TRBD1. The sequenced material came from synovial fluid, either unsorted or a sorted T cell fraction (not recorded which). CDR3 amino acids: CASSYADRGLRNEQFF. DNA for the CDR3: TGTGCCAGCAGTTACGCAGACAGGGGCCTACGGAATGAGCAGTTCTTC.